The next 18 T cell receptor beta chains were all read from a single sample in a study of cytomegalovirus exposure and HLA in healthy donors. PCR was performed using 60 Vbeta and 13 Jbeta primers. TCRdb keeps only in-frame clones here, not all; method: immunoSEQ multiplex PCR. The sample contains under 150,000 clones, 81% of which appear only once. The specimen sequenced was PBMCs. All receptors come from a man between 18 and 35 years old in good health and CMV-seronegative.

The chain couples TRBV9 to TRBJ2-1; 9 bases are a match to TRBD2. The CDR3 runs 14 residues. V lost 4 bases, J lost 8 bases, and 7 bases stayed unmatched. In germline, CDR1 is SGDLS, CDR2 YYNGEE. The CDR3 sequence: CASSQRGADDEQFF. The CDR3 region has the DNA TGTGCCAGCAGCCAGCGGGGGGCGGACGATGAGCAGTTCTTC. The variable domain in full, completed from reference TRBV9 and TRBJ2-1, reads DSGVTQTPKHLITATGQRVTLRCSPRSGDLSVYWYQQSLDQGLQFLIQYYNGEERAKGNILERFSAQQFPDLHSELNLSSLELGDSALYFCASSQRGADDEQFFGPGTRLTVL.

The chain carries TRBV11-2 and TRBJ2-2; D might be TRBD1 (5 bases). Trimming cost V 3 bases and J 2 bases, with 10 bases left between them. The CDR3 has 15 residues. CDR1 and CDR2 (germline): SGHAT, FQNNGV. CDR3 region: CASSLRQQNTGELFF. CDR3 in DNA: TGTGCCAGCAGCTTGAGACAGCAAAACACCGGGGAGCTGTTTTTT.

This clone was counted only a few times. V gene TRBV4-1 combines with J gene TRBJ2-7; a possible D gene is TRBD1 (6 bases). Germline CDR1 reads MGHRA; CDR2 reads YSYEKL. The CDR3 consists of 13 residues. Trimming shortened V by 0 bases and J by 9 bases, and 12 bases separated the two germline ends. CDR3 bases: TGCGCCAGCAGCCAAGACAGGGGAACGGGGCAGTACTTC. Translating gives CASSQDRGTGQYF.

The J gene is TRBJ2-5, the V gene TRBV7-6; no definite D call. The closer fit of TRBJ2-7 to the DNA end suggests the J call may be wrong. This CDR3 spans 14 amino acids. CDR1 is SGHVS and CDR2 is FNYEAQ in the germline V gene. The CDR3 DNA follows: TGTGCCAGCAGCTTATCGTTTAGCTCCTACGAGCAGTACTTC. Encoded protein: CASSLSFSSYEQYF.

The gene calls are TRBV6-1 and TRBJ1-5; D not certain. The CDR3 spans 14 residues. Germline CDR1 is MNHNS and CDR2 is SASEGT. V gave up 1 base and J gave up 5 bases, with 9 bases separating them. In DNA, the CDR3 is TGTGCCAGCAGTGAAGGAGGTTTTGATCAGCCCCAGCATTTT. Amino acid sequence: CASSEGGFDQPQHF.

The chain links TRBV5-1 to TRBJ2-5; TRBD1 is a possible D gene (6 bases). Germline V gives CDR1 SGHRS, CDR2 YFSETQ. The ends were cut back, 4 bases at V and 1 base at J, with 8 bases in the middle. This CDR3 is 13 amino acids long. CDR3 sequence: CASSGQFQETQYF. CDR3 coding DNA: TGCGCCAGCAGCGGACAGTTCCAAGAGACCCAGTACTTC.

The chain joins TRBV7-2 to TRBJ2-7; D is unresolved. The CDR3 sequence is 14 residues long. Trimming cost V 0 bases and J 3 bases, with 9 bases left between them. Germline-derived CDR1 and CDR2 are SGHTA and FQGNSA. CDR3 region: CASSLAETYYEQYF. The DNA of the CDR3 is TGTGCCAGCAGCTTAGCTGAAACCTACTACGAGCAGTACTTC.

This clone was found a few times. This chain connects TRBV4-3 to TRBJ1-6; D unresolved. The CDR3 length is 16 residues. Germline V gene lookup returns CDR1 LGHNA and CDR2 YSLEER. V was shortened by 2 bases and J by 6 bases, with 14 bases between the two germline ends. CDR3 nucleotide sequence: TGCGCCAGCAGCCAACAGCCAGGCAGTCCTAATTCACCCCTCCACTTT. Amino acid sequence: CASSQQPGSPNSPLHF.

This clone was picked up one time. V usage is TRBV5-6 and J usage is TRBJ2-3; TRBD2 aligns across 8 bases. V shed 5 bases and J 7 bases; nucleotides not matched to a gene: 12. CDR1 is SGHDT, CDR2 YYEEEE, per germline. The CDR3 runs 15 residues. The CDR3 DNA reads as TGTGCCAGCAGGCCCCTCTACGGGGGGGAGAATACGCAGTATTTT. Its protein is CASRPLYGGENTQYF.

This chain connects TRBV5-4 to TRBJ1-2; the D is unclear. Germline CDR1 reads SGHNT; CDR2 reads YYREEE (reference sequence). Deletions cut 0 bases from V and 10 bases from J, with 22 bases between. This CDR3 comprises 16 residues. The CDR3, as DNA: TGTGCCAGCAGCTTGGGAGGCGAGGGAGGGCTCTATCACTACACCTTC. Translating gives CASSLGGEGGLYHYTF.

This rearrangement joins TRBV9 to TRBJ2-2; D is perhaps TRBD2 (7 bases). The CDR3 runs 15 residues. Germline CDR1 and CDR2: SGDLS and YYNGEE. V lost 0 bases, J lost 5 bases, and 11 bases lay in between. The CDR3 DNA is TGTGCCAGCAGCGTAGCGGGGGGCCGAACCGGGGAGCTGTTTTTT. As protein: CASSVAGGRTGELFF.

The chain links TRBV30 to TRBJ1-6; D unclear. This CDR3 contains 11 residues. The germline gives CDR1 GTSNPN, CDR2 SVGIG (reference sequence). V lost 0 bases and J lost 10, with 4 bases in between. Written as DNA, the CDR3 is TGTGCCTGGAGTGTCCTCTCACCCCTCCACTTT. Protein product: CAWSVLSPLHF.

The chain uses TRBV12-5 and TRBJ2-7; 7 positions agree with TRBD2. J lost 7 bases, V lost 3 bases, and 12 bases had no gene match. The CDR3 sequence is 15 residues long. The germline CDR1 and CDR2 sequences are LGHNT and FRNRAP. CDR3: CASGLPTTGGREQYF. Written as DNA, the CDR3 is TGTGCTAGTGGTTTACCAACAACCGGGGGGAGGGAGCAGTACTTC.

The V and J genes are TRBV28 and TRBJ2-7, with D perhaps TRBD1 (5 bases). The CDR3 totals 15 residues. CDR1 MDHEN and CDR2 SYDVKM come from the germline V gene. V lost 3 bases, J lost 0 bases, and 12 bases lay in between. CDR3 coding DNA: TGTGCCAGCAGTTTGACAGTGGTTAGCTCCTACGAGCAGTACTTC. Translating it yields CASSLTVVSSYEQYF. The entire variable domain, with the rest obtained from reference TRBV28 and TRBJ2-7, is as follows: DVKVTQSSRYLVKRTGEKVFLECVQDMDHENMFWYRQDPGLGLRLIYFSYDVKMKEKGDIPEGYSVSREKKERFSLILESASTNQTSMYLCASSLTVVSSYEQYFGPGTRLTVT.

This chain connects TRBV10-1 to TRBJ1-2; D gene ambiguous. Germline values: CDR1 WNHNN, CDR2 SYGVQD (reference sequence). V gave up 0 bases and J gave up 8 bases, with 16 bases separating them. This CDR3 is built from 15 residues. The CDR3 region has the DNA TGCGCCAGCAGTGAGTCTGCACGTGTGTTCGCGGGCTACACCTTC. Amino acid sequence: CASSESARVFAGYTF.

This chain links TRBV7-2 with TRBJ2-7; 8 bases agree with TRBD1. The CDR3 runs 14 residues. The germline CDR1 and CDR2 sequences are SGHTA and FQGNSA. Germline trimming cut 3 bases from V and 2 bases from J; bases unmatched to any gene: 3. The CDR3 here is CASSLDRATYEQYF. The CDR3, as DNA: TGTGCCAGCAGCTTGGACAGGGCTACCTACGAGCAGTACTTC.

The sample holds one count of this clone. The chain joins TRBV14 to TRBJ2-1; TRBD2 matches at 13 bases. The germline V gene encodes CDR1 SGHDN and CDR2 FVKESK. This CDR3 is built from 15 residues. J lost 10 bases, V lost 4 bases, and 7 bases had no gene match. The CDR3 nucleotides are TGTGCCAGCAGCCCTACTAGCGGGGGGGCCAACGAGCAGTTCTTC. It encodes CASSPTSGGANEQFF.

A single count supports this clone. The V call is TRBV9, the J call TRBJ1-2; D possibly corresponds to TRBD1 (5 bases). The CDR3 contains 12 residues. V was shortened by 3 bases and J by 6 bases, with 9 bases between the two germline ends. CDR1 is SGDLS, CDR2 YYNGEE, per germline. The DNA for the CDR3 is TGTGCCAGCAGCGGGGGGGTTCATGGCTACACCTTC. Amino acids: CASSGGVHGYTF. The full variable domain, in which reference TRBV9 and TRBJ1-2 provide the parts outside the CDR3, is DSGVTQTPKHLITATGQRVTLRCSPRSGDLSVYWYQQSLDQGLQFLIQYYNGEERAKGNILERFSAQQFPDLHSELNLSSLELGDSALYFCASSGGVHGYTFGSGTRLTVV.